This TCR beta chain was identified during a study of shared clonotypes between healthy human individuals. CDR3 length equals 13 residues. Between the trimmed V and J ends, which lost 7 bases and 2 bases, there was a span of 11 bases. Germline V gene data show CDR1 as WNHNN and CDR2 as SYGVQD (reference sequence). An even split of each subset's genomic DNA across several immunoSEQ plates was performed. Here immunoSEQ multiplex PCR was the method, and the copy in TCRdb shows in-frame clones only, minus some. Seen here are 2.3 million or so clones, 80% to 95% observed once, and the top ten hold 0.35% to 0.45%.

Sequences were obtained from naive CD4+ T cells from PBMCs. Regarding subset: CD45RA+ positively selected. The chain links TRBV10-1 to TRBJ2-5, with D unresolved. The TCR was taken from a young man in good health. Some clones in this sample may be carry-over from other donors' samples. The CDR3, as DNA: TGCGCCAGCACTTGGGCAGAACAAGAGACCCAGTACTTC. Its translation: CASTWAEQETQYF.